These 22 T cell receptor beta chains share one sample of origin, sequenced in a study of human thymus T cells. Data came from immunoSEQ multiplex PCR; TCRdb stores just in-frame clones and leaves some out. The table shows roughly 54,000 clones, with about 93% occurring only once. Sequencing input: blood. The origin of the receptors is a boy under two years old with a congenital heart defect but otherwise immunologically healthy.

The chain combines TRBV9 with TRBJ2-2; no reliable D call. The CDR3 length is 11 residues. Trimming pared 5 bases from V and 4 bases from J, leaving 3 bases between. Germline loops: CDR1 SGDLS, CDR2 YYNGEE. CDR3 DNA sequence: TGTGCCAGCAGTAGCACCGGGGAGCTGTTTTTT. It yields the protein CASSSTGELFF.

V gene TRBV25-1 combines with J gene TRBJ2-2; TRBD2 matches 12 bases. The ends lost 4 bases at V and 0 bases at J; junction bases unmatched: 6. CDR3 length equals 18 residues. Germline CDR1 MGHDK, CDR2 SYGVNS. CDR3 loop: CASSGTSGRTANTGELFF. In DNA form, the CDR3 reads TGTGCCAGCAGTGGAACTAGCGGGAGGACTGCGAACACCGGGGAGCTGTTTTTT.

This rearrangement joins TRBV19 to TRBJ2-5, with D perhaps being TRBD1 or TRBD2 (5 bases each). Deletions cut 2 bases from V and 1 base from J, with 17 bases between. This CDR3 has 17 amino acids. In germline, CDR1 is LNHDA, CDR2 SQIVND (reference sequence). The CDR3 nucleotides read TGTGCCAGTAGTATATATAGCCCCGGGGCTACCCAAGAGACCCAGTACTTC. This codes for CASSIYSPGATQETQYF.

The rearrangement links TRBV7-2 to TRBJ2-1; D gene uncertain. CDR3 length: 13 amino acids. Germline V gene sequence: CDR1 SGHTA, CDR2 FQGNSA. V lost 1 base and J 4 bases, leaving 5 bases between the germline ends. The DNA for the CDR3 is TGTGCCAGCAGCTTAGACACTTACAATGAGCAGTTCTTC. Amino acids: CASSLDTYNEQFF.

The chain carries TRBV28 and TRBJ2-7; D is perhaps TRBD1 (6 bases). The length of the CDR3 is 13 residues. CDR1 is MDHEN and CDR2 is SYDVKM in the germline V gene. Trimming pared 6 bases from V and 5 bases from J, leaving 14 bases between. CDR3 residues: CASRPTQGHEQYF. The CDR3 DNA is TGTGCCAGCAGACCGACACAGGGCCACGAGCAGTACTTC.

This rearrangement joins TRBV5-5 to TRBJ2-3; D unclear. The V end was cut by 1 base, the J end by 6 bases, with 18 bases between. Germline assignment: CDR1 SGHKS and CDR2 YYEKEE (reference sequence). The CDR3 has 16 residues. CDR3 loop: CASSLNGYPGVDTQYF. The DNA for the CDR3 is TGTGCCAGCAGCTTGAACGGCTACCCGGGCGTGGATACGCAGTATTTT.

The chain recombines TRBV10-3 with TRBJ1-1; the match to TRBD1 covers 10 bases. V lost 0 bases to trimming and J lost 0 bases; unmatched junction nucleotides: 1. CDR1 and CDR2 (germline): ENHRY, SYGVKD. The CDR3 loop spans 16 amino acids. CDR3 loop: CAISESTGGMNTEAFF. As DNA, the CDR3 is TGTGCCATCAGTGAGTCGACAGGGGGCATGAACACTGAAGCTTTCTTT.

The CDR3 DNA is TGTGCCAGCAGTAGGACAGGGTCTTACAATGAGCAGTTCTTC. Encoded protein: CASSRTGSYNEQFF. V usage is TRBV6-5 and J usage is TRBJ2-1, with TRBD1 matching over 8 bases. Germline V lookup: CDR1 MNHEY, CDR2 SVGAGI. This CDR3 is built from 14 residues. The trim removed 5 bases at V and 4 bases at J, leaving 4 bases unmatched.

A single count supports this clone. The chain employs TRBV11-2 and TRBJ2-1; D possibly corresponds to TRBD2 (5 bases). Per germline, CDR1 SGHAT and CDR2 FQNNGV. This CDR3 is 15 amino acids long. V lost 5 bases to trimming and J lost 1 base, with 12 bases between them. CDR3 protein: CASSLSTRSYNEQFF. The DNA for the CDR3 is TGTGCCAGCAGCCTATCTACTAGGTCCTACAATGAGCAGTTCTTC.

The chain carries TRBV30 and TRBJ1-5; no clear D. The V and J ends lost 1 base and 4 bases respectively, with 8 bases between them. The length of the CDR3 is 13 residues. Germline assignment: CDR1 GTSNPN and CDR2 SVGIG (reference sequence). The CDR3 region is CAWSAQYNQPQHF. CDR3 nucleotides: TGTGCCTGGAGTGCCCAGTATAATCAGCCCCAGCATTTT.

V usage is TRBV5-1 and J usage is TRBJ1-4; D gene unclear. The germline CDR1 and CDR2 sequences are SGHRS and YFSETQ. This CDR3 has 14 amino acids. The V end lost 1 base, the J end lost 8 bases, and 12 bases lay between the germline ends. CDR3 region: CASSLSPAGEKLFF. The DNA for the CDR3 is TGCGCCAGCAGCTTGTCTCCGGCCGGCGAAAAACTGTTTTTT.

This chain links TRBV7-9 with TRBJ1-5, with a tentative D call TRBD1 (5 bases). Looked up from germline, CDR1 is SEHNR and CDR2 is FQNEAQ (reference sequence). V lost 1 base to trimming and J lost 9 bases, with 22 bases between them. The CDR3 spans 17 residues. The DNA of the CDR3 is TGTGCCAGCAGCTTAGGGACCAGTGGGGCTCCTCTGTGGCCCCAGCATTTT. Translation gives CASSLGTSGAPLWPQHF.

V usage is TRBV7-9 and J usage is TRBJ1-6, with TRBD1 matching 8 bases. Trimming at V came to 4 bases and at J to 9 bases, leaving 5 bases not matched to a gene. This CDR3 has 14 residues. Per the germline V gene, CDR1 is SEHNR and CDR2 is FQNEAQ (reference sequence). DNA of the CDR3: TGTGCCAGCAGCTGGGGGACAGGTCTTTCACCCCTCCACTTT. It encodes CASSWGTGLSPLHF.

The chain has TRBV7-6 and TRBJ2-2; D gene ambiguous. V was trimmed by 5 bases and J by 3 bases, leaving 7 bases between them. The CDR3 extends over 13 amino acids. Germline-derived CDR1 and CDR2 are SGHVS and FNYEAQ. CDR3 sequence reads: CASSPADTGELFF. For the CDR3, the DNA is TGTGCCAGCAGCCCGGCCGACACCGGGGAGCTGTTTTTT.

The V and J genes are TRBV7-8 and TRBJ1-2, with D maybe TRBD1 (6 bases). Trimming took 1 base from V and 6 from J, leaving 15 bases between them. The CDR3 runs 15 residues. Germline lookup yields CDR1 SGHVS and CDR2 FQNEAQ. CDR3 sequence reads: CASSLEGGRWDGYTF. The DNA of the CDR3 is TGTGCCAGCAGCTTAGAGGGGGGGAGATGGGATGGCTACACCTTC.

CDR3 sequence reads: CASRFRTSGSTDTQYF. CDR3 coding DNA: TGTGCAAGTCGCTTCCGGACTAGCGGGAGTACAGATACGCAGTATTTT. The chain is built from TRBV12-2 and TRBJ2-3; TRBD2 is taken as the D call from the table, unchecked against the DNA. TRBV12-2 is termed a pseudogene. The CDR3 has 16 amino acids.

This rearrangement joins TRBV6-1 to TRBJ2-2; 12 bases match TRBD2. Germline V gene lookup returns CDR1 MNHNS and CDR2 SASEGT. The CDR3 runs to 15 residues. The V and J ends lost 8 bases and 4 bases, in that order; junction bases with no gene match: 5. The CDR3 loop is CASHTSGGLTGELFF. The CDR3 nucleotides are TGTGCCAGCCATACTAGCGGGGGGCTCACCGGGGAGCTGTTTTTT.

The genes are TRBV28 and TRBJ1-5; 7 bases are shared with TRBD1. This CDR3 region has 13 residues. J was trimmed by 1 base and V by 11 bases; bases with no gene match: 5. The germline CDR1 and CDR2 sequences are MDHEN and SYDVKM. The CDR3 region is CAVHRGSNQPQHF. CDR3 nucleotides: TGTGCCGTTCACAGGGGAAGCAATCAGCCCCAGCATTTT.

This chain links TRBV27 with TRBJ2-7; D is perhaps TRBD1 (6 bases). Germline loops: CDR1 MNHEY, CDR2 SMNVEV (reference sequence). V was pared by 7 bases and J by 3 bases, with 10 bases between. CDR3 length: 12 residues. CDR3: CASIGGSYEQYF. The CDR3 region has the DNA TGTGCCAGCATTGGGGGCAGCTACGAGCAGTACTTC.

The chain is built from TRBV29-1 and TRBJ2-6; D gene ambiguous. Trimming took 4 bases from V and 0 from J, leaving 1 base between them. This CDR3 has 12 amino acids. Germline CDR1 SQVTM, CDR2 ANQGSEA. CDR3 amino acids: CSVVSGANVLTF. The CDR3 coding sequence is TGCAGCGTTGTCTCTGGGGCCAACGTCCTGACTTTC.

The chain carries TRBV4-1 and TRBJ1-5; D is undetermined. The ends were cut back, 1 base at V and 3 bases at J, with 10 bases in the middle. Germline V gene lookup returns CDR1 MGHRA and CDR2 YSYEKL. The length of the CDR3 is 15 residues. CDR3 residues: CASSQGHRDNQPQHF. The CDR3 nucleotides read TGCGCCAGCAGCCAAGGTCACCGGGACAATCAGCCCCAGCATTTT.

The chain carries TRBV5-6 and TRBJ2-2; D is possibly TRBD2 (6 bases). Germline CDR1 SGHDT, CDR2 YYEEEE. Trimming stripped 4 bases from V and 8 bases from J, with 30 bases between. The CDR3 totals 19 residues. CDR3 region: CASSPRGTPYPNTGGELFF. Written as DNA, the CDR3 is TGTGCCAGCAGCCCACGGGGGACCCCTTACCCGAACACCGGAGGGGAGCTGTTTTTT.